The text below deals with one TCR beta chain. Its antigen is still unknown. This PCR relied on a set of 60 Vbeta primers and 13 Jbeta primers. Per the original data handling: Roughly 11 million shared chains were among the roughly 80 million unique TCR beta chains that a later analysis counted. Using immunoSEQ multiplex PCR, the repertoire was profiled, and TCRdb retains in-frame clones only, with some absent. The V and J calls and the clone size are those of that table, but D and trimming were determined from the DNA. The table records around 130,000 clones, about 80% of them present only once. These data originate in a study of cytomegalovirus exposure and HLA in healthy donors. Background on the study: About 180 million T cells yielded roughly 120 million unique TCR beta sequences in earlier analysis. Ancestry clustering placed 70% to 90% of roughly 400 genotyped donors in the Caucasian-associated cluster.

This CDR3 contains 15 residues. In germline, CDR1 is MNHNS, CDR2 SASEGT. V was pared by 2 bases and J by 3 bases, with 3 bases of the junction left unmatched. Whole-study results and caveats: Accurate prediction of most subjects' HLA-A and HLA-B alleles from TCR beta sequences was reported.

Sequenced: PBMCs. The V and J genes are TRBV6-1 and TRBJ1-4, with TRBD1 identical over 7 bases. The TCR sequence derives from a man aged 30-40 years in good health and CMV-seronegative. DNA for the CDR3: TGTGCCAGCAGTGAATATGGGACAGCTAATGAAAAACTGTTTTTT. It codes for CASSEYGTANEKLFF.